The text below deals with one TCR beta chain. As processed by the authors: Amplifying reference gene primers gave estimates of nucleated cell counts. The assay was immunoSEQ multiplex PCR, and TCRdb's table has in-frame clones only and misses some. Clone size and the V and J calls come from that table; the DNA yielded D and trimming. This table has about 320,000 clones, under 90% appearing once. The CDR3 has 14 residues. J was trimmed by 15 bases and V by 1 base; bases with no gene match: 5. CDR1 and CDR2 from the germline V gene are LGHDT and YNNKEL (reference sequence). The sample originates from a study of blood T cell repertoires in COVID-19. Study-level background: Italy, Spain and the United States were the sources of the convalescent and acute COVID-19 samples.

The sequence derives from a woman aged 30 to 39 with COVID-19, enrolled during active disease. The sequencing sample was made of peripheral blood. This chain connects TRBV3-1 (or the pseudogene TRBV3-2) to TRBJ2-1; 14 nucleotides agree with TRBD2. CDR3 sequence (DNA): TGTGCCAGCAGCCAAGGAGGGACTAGCGGGGGTCGGTTCTTC. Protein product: CASSQGGTSGGRFF.